This T cell receptor beta chain was documented in a study of intratumoral heterogeneity in liver cancer. Study observations and caveats: Tumor-infiltrating lymphocytes were acknowledged as under-represented in the sampling.

On this clone itself: Its antigen is still unknown.

All patients had early-stage hepatocellular carcinoma and were untreated before surgical resection. Sampled areas showed no macroscopic necrosis or hemorrhage. This CDR3 region has 13 residues. Trimming cost V 5 bases and J 8 bases, with 15 bases left between them. Germline V CDR1 and CDR2: SGHDN, FVKESK. Assay: immunoSEQ multiplex PCR; the TCRdb copy retains only in-frame clones and omits some. The table records 20,000 to 25,000 clones, roughly 73% of them present only once. Sample: tumor-adjacent normal tissue, taken before any cancer treatment. The clonotype comes from a woman aged 65 to 85 with hepatocellular carcinoma. The V and J genes are TRBV14 and TRBJ1-2, with no clear D. CDR3 loop: CASSSQVGYGYTF. DNA of the CDR3: TGTGCCAGCAGCAGTCAGGTGGGATACGGCTACACCTTC.